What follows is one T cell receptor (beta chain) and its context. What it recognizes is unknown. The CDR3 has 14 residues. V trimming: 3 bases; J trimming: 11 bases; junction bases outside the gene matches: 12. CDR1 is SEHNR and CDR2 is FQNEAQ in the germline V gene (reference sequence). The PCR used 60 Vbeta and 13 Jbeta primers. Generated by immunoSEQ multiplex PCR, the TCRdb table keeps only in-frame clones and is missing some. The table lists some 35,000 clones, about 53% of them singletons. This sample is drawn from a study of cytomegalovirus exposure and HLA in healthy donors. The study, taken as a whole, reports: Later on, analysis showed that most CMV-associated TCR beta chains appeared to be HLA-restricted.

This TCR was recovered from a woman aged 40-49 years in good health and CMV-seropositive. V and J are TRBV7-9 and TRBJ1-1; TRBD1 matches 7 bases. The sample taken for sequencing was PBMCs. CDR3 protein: CASSLSTPTGSAFF. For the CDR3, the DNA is TGTGCCAGCAGCTTGTCTACCCCGACAGGGAGTGCTTTCTTT. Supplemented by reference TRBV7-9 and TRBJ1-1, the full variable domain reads DTGVSQNPRHKITKRGQNVTFRCDPISEHNRLYWYRQTLGQGPEFLTYFQNEAQLEKSRLLSDRFSAERPKGSFSTLEIQRTEQGDSAMYLCASSLSTPTGSAFFGQGTRLTVV.